This T cell receptor beta chain was profiled in a study of T cell responses to AZD1222 COVID-19 vaccine (dated by TCRdb to the early 2020s). Context from the whole study: AZD1222 recipients given second doses at about 4 weeks or at about 12 weeks were pooled, since spike-specific TCR depth and breadth were not found to differ between the two schedules. A total of 233 trial participants underwent TCR sequencing, of whom some 210 received two doses of AZD1222 and around 25 received two doses of the MenACWY control vaccine. Trial participants were enrolled by age into subgroups of 18-55, 56-69 and 70-plus years, and 148, 28 and 57 TCR-sequenced participants, respectively, were included in these subgroups. On the study overall, not on this receptor specifically: The 56-69-year group was small, and its depth increase did not reach significance, likely because of low power. Vaccine-associated CD4 TCRs spanned the whole spike protein, with dominant responses in regions 160-218 and 743-854. Reportedly, almost half of the unique spike-specific TCRs recognized epitopes lying outside the regions that are mutated in the B.1.351 and B.1.1.7 variants. Participants were mostly white British and included more females than males, and it was suggested by the authors that clonal diversity may have been underestimated. Only six AZD1222 recipients were SARS-CoV-2 seropositive at baseline, limiting conclusions about previously exposed vaccinees. No day 14 peak-response samples were available, so repertoires were characterized only after the peak T cell response. After two AZD1222 doses, spike-specific TCR breadth and depth were significantly higher than at day 0 and than in MenACWY recipients.

About this clone: Its binding antigen is unknown. It has no much larger one-base neighbor in the sample; base qualities were not kept.

The time point label, as the study defines it: baseline before first vaccination. The vaccinee samples were drawn from two UK trials, COV001 and COV002, one of which was a single-blind randomized controlled phase 2/3 trial testing AZD1222 (ChAdOx1 nCoV-19) in healthy adults. For TCRbeta chain sequencing, PBMC samples were collected from trial participants at day 0 and at day 28 after the second dose. The CDR3 regions of human TCRbeta chains were analyzed by immunosequencing. The original pipeline was this. TCRs in the repertoires were compared against a reference library of SARS-CoV-2-specific TCRs that had been generated with the MIRA antigen-specificity platform. Breadth was defined as the fraction of unique TCRs that were SARS-CoV-2-associated, and depth was defined as the fraction of total T cells that were SARS-CoV-2-associated. Using the MIRA data, every spike-specific TCR was mapped to the spike region that the TCR reacted to and assigned to either a CD4 or a CD8 class. Log10-transformed breadth and depth values were compared by one-way ANOVA with Sidak's multiple comparisons tests. Here the immuneACCESS table is served through TCRdb, limited to in-frame sequences with V and J called. Missing clones are a known gap in these copies; in checked studies unresolved V genes cover under half, and the rest lacks a known reason. From that table come the V and J calls and clone size; the DNA was used to work out D and trimming. In this sample the table shows some 110,000 clones, approximately 93% of which occur a single time. Of the sample, approximately 3% is held by the ten largest clones.

The CDR3 spans 14 residues, from the cysteine through the phenylalanine. The read is trimmed to its CDR3 DNA, 42 bases read in frame from base 1. Trimming takes 1 base off V and 5 bases off J; junction bases not matched to a gene: 0. CDR1 and CDR2 are read off the germline V gene as MGHRA and YSYEKL. Sequences were derived from peripheral blood, sampled on day 0 of AZD1222 vaccination. The receptor was derived from an adult in good health. In this chain, TRBV4-1 is recombined with TRBJ2-1; 9 nucleotides in the junction match TRBD2. CDR3 reads: CASSQGLADNEQFF. The DNA sequence is as follows: TGCGCCAGCAGCCAAGGACTAGCGGACAATGAGCAGTTCTTC.